One and the same sample provided the 29 T cell receptor beta chains below, sequenced in a study of untreated major depressive disorder. Overall study results and limits: CD4+ T cells from depressed patients used TRBV05-01 (Vbeta 5.1) more often than controls.

Assay used: immunoSEQ multiplex PCR; TCRdb lists only in-frame clones, some missing. The table lists around 13,000 clones, about 93% of them singletons, with 1.7% in the top ten. No antigen is known for these receptors. Sequencing was carried out using CD4+ T cells from PBMCs. The source is a woman in her thirties with major depressive disorder.

This clone was recorded once. The rearrangement uses TRBV10-3 and TRBJ1-1; D is possibly TRBD1 (6 bases). Germline loops: CDR1 ENHRY, CDR2 SYGVKD. The CDR3 is 18 amino acids. V was clipped by 4 bases and J by 5 bases, with 26 bases between them. For the CDR3, the DNA is TGTGCCATCAGTGTAAGTCCCCCGAGCGGGGGGCTTGGAACTGAAGCTTTCTTT. Its translation is CAISVSPPSGGLGTEAFF.

The rearrangement uses TRBV27 and TRBJ2-7; D gene unclear. The CDR3 covers 15 residues. The ends were cut back, 3 bases at V and 0 bases at J, with 12 bases in the middle. Germline assignment: CDR1 MNHEY and CDR2 SMNVEV (reference sequence). The CDR3: CASSFADLISYEQYF. DNA for the CDR3: TGTGCCAGCAGTTTCGCCGACTTAATCTCCTACGAGCAGTACTTC.

The gene calls are TRBV7-2 and TRBJ2-5; 9 bases map to TRBD1. Germline assignment: CDR1 SGHTA and CDR2 FQGNSA. The CDR3 consists of 13 residues. After removal of 5 bases from V and 5 bases from J, the junction contained 3 bases not matched to a gene. For the CDR3, the DNA is TGTGCCAGCAGCACCGGACAGGGGGAGACCCAGTACTTC. It yields the protein CASSTGQGETQYF.

The chain recombines TRBV2 with TRBJ2-7; possible D gene TRBD1, 6 bases. CDR1 and CDR2 (germline): SNHLY, FYNNEI. V was pared by 10 bases and J by 3 bases, with 13 bases between. The CDR3 totals 12 residues. The CDR3 is CATQGLSYEQYF. The CDR3, as DNA: TGTGCCACTCAGGGGTTGAGCTACGAGCAGTACTTC.

This clone was found once. The rearrangement links TRBV10-1 to TRBJ2-7; the D is unclear. Looked up from germline, CDR1 is WNHNN and CDR2 is SYGVQD (reference sequence). This CDR3 spans 12 amino acids. V lost 8 bases and J 3 bases, leaving 11 bases between the germline ends. The CDR3 DNA reads TGCGCCAGCCAGAGTTCGAGCTACGAGCAGTACTTC. Its translation: CASQSSSYEQYF.

V is TRBV23-1 and J is TRBJ2-5, with 10 bases identical to TRBD2. TRBV23-1 is filed as an ORF, its function uncertain. Trimming removed 0 bases from V and 4 bases from J; junction bases left unmatched: 8. This CDR3 is 17 amino acids long. CDR3 amino acids: CASSQSKEREGRETQYF. CDR3 coding DNA: TGCGCCAGCAGTCAATCCAAAGAGCGGGAGGGACGAGAGACCCAGTACTTC.

The chain links TRBV2 to TRBJ2-3; D unclear. V was clipped by 1 base and J by 9 bases, with 11 bases between them. Germline V lookup: CDR1 SNHLY, CDR2 FYNNEI. The CDR3 is made up of 13 amino acids. CDR3 protein: CASSEGGVGTQYF. CDR3 DNA: TGTGCCAGCAGTGAAGGTGGAGTGGGAACGCAGTATTTT.

The V and J genes are TRBV29-1 and TRBJ1-2; 7 bases map to TRBD1. This CDR3 contains 15 residues. V gave up 3 bases and J gave up 2 bases; unmatched junction bases: 9. Germline lookup yields CDR1 SQVTM and CDR2 ANQGSEA. The CDR3 sequence: CSVDGTDNDNYGYTF. The CDR3 DNA follows: TGCAGCGTTGATGGGACAGATAATGACAACTATGGCTACACCTTC.

The V and J genes are TRBV29-1 and TRBJ2-7; D is undetermined. The CDR3 consists of 11 residues. From germline, CDR1 is SQVTM and CDR2 ANQGSEA. V lost 6 bases, J lost 0 bases, and 6 bases lay in between. The CDR3, as DNA: TGCAGCGTGGGGTACTCCTACGAGCAGTACTTC. As protein: CSVGYSYEQYF.

The rearrangement joins TRBV6-6 to TRBJ1-3; D uncertain. V lost 4 bases and J 0 bases, leaving 7 bases between the germline ends. CDR3 size: 14 residues. CDR1 is MNHNY, CDR2 SVGAGI, per germline (reference sequence). The DNA for the CDR3 is TGTGCCAGCAGTTCCTCTGACTCTGGAAACACCATATATTTT. It yields the protein CASSSSDSGNTIYF.

The J gene is TRBJ1-5, the V gene TRBV28; no firm D call. V lost 5 bases, J lost 2 bases, and 10 bases lay in between. The length of the CDR3 is 14 residues. Germline V gene sequence: CDR1 MDHEN, CDR2 SYDVKM. Here the CDR3 DNA reads TGTGCCAGCAGTCCGATAGCCCGCAATCAGCCCCAGCATTTT. Its protein is CASSPIARNQPQHF.

The V and J genes are TRBV9 and TRBJ2-5, with 10 bases matching TRBD1. The length of the CDR3 is 14 residues. The ends lost 4 bases at V and 4 bases at J; junction bases unmatched: 4. Per the germline V gene, CDR1 is SGDLS and CDR2 is YYNGEE. The DNA for the CDR3 is TGTGCCAGCAGCCCCCGGACAGGGGGAGAGACCCAGTACTTC. This translates into CASSPRTGGETQYF.

This chain links TRBV7-2 with TRBJ2-7, with TRBD2 matching over 12 bases. Trimming at V came to 1 base and at J to 6 bases, leaving 7 bases not matched to a gene. Germline CDR1 and CDR2: SGHTA and FQGNSA. This CDR3 is 16 amino acids long. The CDR3 region has the DNA TGTGCCAGCAGCTTAGTGCTAGCGGGAGGGATTAGCGAGCAGTACTTC. It is translated as CASSLVLAGGISEQYF.

This clone was seen a single time. J is TRBJ2-3 and V is TRBV5-4; D tentatively reads TRBD1 or TRBD2 (5 bases each). V gave up 1 base and J gave up 7 bases, with 13 bases separating them. CDR1 is SGHNT and CDR2 is YYREEE in the germline V gene (reference sequence). The length of the CDR3 is 14 residues. DNA for the CDR3: TGTGCCAGCAGCTTGTCCCGGGGCGCTCATACGCAGTATTTT. Its translation is CASSLSRGAHTQYF.

The rearrangement links TRBV6-5 to TRBJ2-6, with D possibly being TRBD1 (6 bases). The germline CDR1 and CDR2 sequences are MNHEY and SVGAGI. The V end lost 6 bases, the J end lost 5 bases, and 11 bases lay between the germline ends. This CDR3 region has 14 residues. The CDR3: CASRGHWRANVLTF. The CDR3 DNA is TGTGCCAGCAGGGGACACTGGAGGGCCAACGTCCTGACTTTC.

V is TRBV7-2 and J is TRBJ2-1, with D unclear. The length of the CDR3 is 16 residues. The V end was cut by 0 bases, the J end by 6 bases, with 15 bases between. The germline V gene has CDR1 SGHTA and CDR2 FQGNSA. Here the CDR3 reads CASSLAGFLMGNEQFF. The CDR3 coding sequence is TGTGCCAGCAGCTTAGCGGGATTTTTAATGGGCAATGAGCAGTTCTTC.

V usage is TRBV7-3 and J usage is TRBJ2-2; 9 bases are shared with TRBD2. The CDR3 is 16 amino acids. Germline CDR1 reads SGHTA; CDR2 reads FQGTGA. V trimming: 2 bases; J trimming: 6 bases; junction bases outside the gene matches: 7. The chain's CDR3 is CASSLLGTSLPGELFF. CDR3 nucleotide sequence: TGTGCCAGCAGCTTATTGGGGACTAGCCTTCCCGGGGAGCTGTTTTTT.

V and J are TRBV30 and TRBJ1-2; D gene uncertain. CDR1 GTSNPN and CDR2 SVGIG come from the germline V gene (reference sequence). V was clipped by 0 bases and J by 8 bases, with 10 bases between them. The CDR3 length is 12 residues. The chain's CDR3 is CAWSVAARGYTF. CDR3 bases: TGTGCCTGGAGTGTCGCTGCCCGGGGCTACACCTTC.

The genes are TRBV4-1 and TRBJ2-7, with 8 positions matching TRBD2. In germline, CDR1 is MGHRA, CDR2 YSYEKL. After removal of 3 bases from V and 5 bases from J, the junction contained 15 bases not matched to a gene. The CDR3 runs 17 residues. DNA for the CDR3: TGCGCCAGCAGCCATAGCCCACTAGCGGACACCCCTCACGAGCAGTACTTC. This gives the protein CASSHSPLADTPHEQYF.

A word on this clone: A read error may produce the germline difference seen at one junction end. The chain is built from TRBV7-7 and TRBJ2-5, with D hard to call. CDR3 length equals 12 residues. Germline V gene data show CDR1 as SSHAT and CDR2 as FNYEAQ (reference sequence). The CDR3 loop reads CASSFYGETQYF. The DNA for the CDR3 is TGTGCTAGCAGCTTTTATGGAGAGACCCAGTACTTC.

This clone was detected only a few times. The J gene is TRBJ2-1, the V gene TRBV21-1; TRBD2 is the table's D call and was not checked against the DNA. TRBV21-1 is a pseudogene. CDR3 length: 17 residues. In nucleotides, the CDR3 is TGTGCCAGCAGCAACCCGGGCGGGAGCGGCTCCTACAATGAGCAGTTCTTC. Translation: CASSNPGGSGSYNEQFF.

This clone occurred once. The V call is TRBV9, the J call TRBJ1-2; 7 nucleotides match TRBD1. Germline CDR1 is SGDLS and CDR2 is YYNGEE. After removal of 3 bases from V and 4 bases from J, the junction contained 9 bases not matched to a gene. CDR3 length: 15 amino acids. DNA of the CDR3: TGTGCCAGCAGCGACCGGGACAGAGTCTCCTATGGCTACACCTTC. Residues: CASSDRDRVSYGYTF.

This CDR3 reads CASSLDLPRANVLTF. CDR3 DNA: TGTGCCAGCAGCCTCGACTTGCCGCGGGCCAACGTCCTGACTTTC. This chain uses TRBV12-1 with TRBJ2-6; TRBD2 is taken as the D call from the table, unchecked against the DNA. TRBV12-1 is shown as a pseudogene. CDR3 length: 15 amino acids.

The chain has TRBV5-1 and TRBJ1-4; D gene unclear. CDR1 SGHRS and CDR2 YFSETQ come from the germline V gene. The CDR3 loop spans 15 amino acids. The germline V and J ends were trimmed by 5 bases and 0 bases, with 11 bases remaining between them. The CDR3 nucleotides read TGCGCCAGCAGGGAAGTCGTAACAACTAATGAAAAACTGTTTTTT. This gives the protein CASREVVTTNEKLFF.

The V call is TRBV11-2, the J call TRBJ2-1; 8 bases are shared with TRBD1. V lost 4 bases, J lost 8 bases, and 7 bases stayed unmatched. Germline assignment: CDR1 SGHAT and CDR2 FQNNGV. This CDR3 has 14 residues. The CDR3 is CASSSGQGRDEQFF. CDR3 coding DNA: TGTGCCAGCAGCTCAGGACAGGGAAGGGATGAGCAGTTCTTC.

This clone has just one count. The chain links TRBV15 to TRBJ1-2; D is uncertain. V lost 3 bases, J lost 0 bases, and 11 bases lay in between. The germline gives CDR1 LNHNV, CDR2 YYDKDF (reference sequence). The CDR3 covers 15 residues. In nucleotides, the CDR3 is TGTGCCACCAGCAGTCCGGGCAGAGCTAACTATGGCTACACCTTC. This translates into CATSSPGRANYGYTF.

The chain links TRBV27 to TRBJ2-6; D gene unclear. V was cut by 9 bases and J by 4 bases, with 10 bases left in between. Germline CDR1 and CDR2: MNHEY and SMNVEV (reference sequence). The CDR3 totals 13 residues. This CDR3 is CASGSLGANVLTF. In DNA, the CDR3 is TGTGCCAGTGGATCGCTGGGGGCCAACGTCCTGACTTTC.

V gene TRBV18 combines with J gene TRBJ1-5; 7 nucleotides align to TRBD1. With 0 bases clipped from V and 4 bases from J, the junction kept 3 bases outside the gene matches. In germline, CDR1 is KGHSH, CDR2 LQKENI. This CDR3 region has 15 residues. The DNA of the CDR3 is TGTGCCAGCTCACCACCAGGGGGCCCGAATCAGCCCCAGCATTTT. It yields the protein CASSPPGGPNQPQHF.

V and J are TRBV6-5 and TRBJ2-7, with 9 bases fitting TRBD1. V shed 5 bases, J shed 5 bases, and the junction held 4 bases outside the gene matches. This CDR3 has 13 amino acids. Germline V gene lookup returns CDR1 MNHEY and CDR2 SVGAGI. The CDR3 DNA reads as TGTGCCAGCAGTCGGGGACAGGGCCACGAGCAGTACTTC. It codes for CASSRGQGHEQYF.